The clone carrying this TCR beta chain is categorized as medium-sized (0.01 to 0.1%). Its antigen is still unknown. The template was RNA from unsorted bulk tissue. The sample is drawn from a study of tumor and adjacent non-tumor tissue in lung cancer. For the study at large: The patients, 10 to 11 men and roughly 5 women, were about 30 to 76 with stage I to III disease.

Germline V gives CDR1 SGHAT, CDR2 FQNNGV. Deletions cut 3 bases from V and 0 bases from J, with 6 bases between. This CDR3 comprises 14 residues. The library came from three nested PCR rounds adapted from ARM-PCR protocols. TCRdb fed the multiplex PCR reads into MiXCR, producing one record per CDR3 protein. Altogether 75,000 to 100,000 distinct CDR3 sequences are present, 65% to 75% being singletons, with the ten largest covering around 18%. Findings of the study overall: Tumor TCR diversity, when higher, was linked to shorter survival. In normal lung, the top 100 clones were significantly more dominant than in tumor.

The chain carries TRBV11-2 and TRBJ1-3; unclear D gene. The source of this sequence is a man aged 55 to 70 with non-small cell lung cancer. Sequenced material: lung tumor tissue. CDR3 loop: CASSFRISGNTIYF. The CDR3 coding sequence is TGTGCCAGCAGCTTTCGGATCTCTGGAAACACCATATATTTT.